This record looks at one T cell receptor beta chain sequence and its context. The antigen is undetermined. The V gene end was trimmed by 5 bases and the J gene end by 7 bases; junction bases not matched to a gene: 11. This CDR3 region has 15 residues. Germline V gene data show CDR1 as SEHNR and CDR2 as FQNEAQ (reference sequence). The data are from a study of T cell responses to AZD1222 COVID-19 vaccine. The overall study: Second doses at about 4 or about 12 weeks were pooled. General study results and limits: Spike-specific TCR breadth and depth went up after people got two AZD1222 doses. Donors skewed white British and female; clonal diversity was possibly underestimated. Spike regions recognized by vaccine-associated CD4 TCRs spanned the protein, led by 160-218 and 743-854.

TCRdb keeps only in-frame clones here, not all; method: immunoSEQ multiplex PCR. The table has tens of thousands of clones, nearly 90% seen once. The receptor was isolated from an adult in good health. The specimen was peripheral blood, collected on day 0 of AZD1222 vaccination. V is TRBV7-9 and J is TRBJ2-1; 7 bases are shared with TRBD2. The CDR3 nucleotides read TGTGCCAGCAGCCCTCCTGGACTAGTAGGGAATGAGCAGTTCTTC. Translated, it gives CASSPPGLVGNEQFF.